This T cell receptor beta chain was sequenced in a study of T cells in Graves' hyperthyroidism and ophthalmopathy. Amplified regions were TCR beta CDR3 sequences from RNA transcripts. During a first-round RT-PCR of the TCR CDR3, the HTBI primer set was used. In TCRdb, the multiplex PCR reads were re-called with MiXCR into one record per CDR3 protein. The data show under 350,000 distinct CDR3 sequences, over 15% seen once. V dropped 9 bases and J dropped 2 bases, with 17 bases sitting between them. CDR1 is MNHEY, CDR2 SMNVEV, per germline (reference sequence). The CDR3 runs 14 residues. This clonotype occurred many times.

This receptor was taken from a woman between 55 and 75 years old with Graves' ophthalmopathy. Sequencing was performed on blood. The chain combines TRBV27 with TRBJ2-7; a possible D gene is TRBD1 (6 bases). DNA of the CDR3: TGTGCCAGTAATAGGGGGTATGGGGCCTACGAGCAGTACTTC. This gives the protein CASNRGYGAYEQYF.